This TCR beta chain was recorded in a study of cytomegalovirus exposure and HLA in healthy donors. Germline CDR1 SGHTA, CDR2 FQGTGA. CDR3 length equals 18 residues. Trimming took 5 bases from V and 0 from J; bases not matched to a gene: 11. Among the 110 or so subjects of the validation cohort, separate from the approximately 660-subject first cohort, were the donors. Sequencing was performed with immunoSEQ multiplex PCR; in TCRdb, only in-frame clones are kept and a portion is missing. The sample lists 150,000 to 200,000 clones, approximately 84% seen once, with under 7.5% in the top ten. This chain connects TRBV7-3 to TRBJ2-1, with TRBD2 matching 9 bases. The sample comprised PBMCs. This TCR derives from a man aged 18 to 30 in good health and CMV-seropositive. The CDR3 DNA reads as TGTGCCAGCAGCCGACTAAGACTAGCGGTGAGCTCCTACAATGAGCAGTTCTTC. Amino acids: CASSRLRLAVSSYNEQFF.